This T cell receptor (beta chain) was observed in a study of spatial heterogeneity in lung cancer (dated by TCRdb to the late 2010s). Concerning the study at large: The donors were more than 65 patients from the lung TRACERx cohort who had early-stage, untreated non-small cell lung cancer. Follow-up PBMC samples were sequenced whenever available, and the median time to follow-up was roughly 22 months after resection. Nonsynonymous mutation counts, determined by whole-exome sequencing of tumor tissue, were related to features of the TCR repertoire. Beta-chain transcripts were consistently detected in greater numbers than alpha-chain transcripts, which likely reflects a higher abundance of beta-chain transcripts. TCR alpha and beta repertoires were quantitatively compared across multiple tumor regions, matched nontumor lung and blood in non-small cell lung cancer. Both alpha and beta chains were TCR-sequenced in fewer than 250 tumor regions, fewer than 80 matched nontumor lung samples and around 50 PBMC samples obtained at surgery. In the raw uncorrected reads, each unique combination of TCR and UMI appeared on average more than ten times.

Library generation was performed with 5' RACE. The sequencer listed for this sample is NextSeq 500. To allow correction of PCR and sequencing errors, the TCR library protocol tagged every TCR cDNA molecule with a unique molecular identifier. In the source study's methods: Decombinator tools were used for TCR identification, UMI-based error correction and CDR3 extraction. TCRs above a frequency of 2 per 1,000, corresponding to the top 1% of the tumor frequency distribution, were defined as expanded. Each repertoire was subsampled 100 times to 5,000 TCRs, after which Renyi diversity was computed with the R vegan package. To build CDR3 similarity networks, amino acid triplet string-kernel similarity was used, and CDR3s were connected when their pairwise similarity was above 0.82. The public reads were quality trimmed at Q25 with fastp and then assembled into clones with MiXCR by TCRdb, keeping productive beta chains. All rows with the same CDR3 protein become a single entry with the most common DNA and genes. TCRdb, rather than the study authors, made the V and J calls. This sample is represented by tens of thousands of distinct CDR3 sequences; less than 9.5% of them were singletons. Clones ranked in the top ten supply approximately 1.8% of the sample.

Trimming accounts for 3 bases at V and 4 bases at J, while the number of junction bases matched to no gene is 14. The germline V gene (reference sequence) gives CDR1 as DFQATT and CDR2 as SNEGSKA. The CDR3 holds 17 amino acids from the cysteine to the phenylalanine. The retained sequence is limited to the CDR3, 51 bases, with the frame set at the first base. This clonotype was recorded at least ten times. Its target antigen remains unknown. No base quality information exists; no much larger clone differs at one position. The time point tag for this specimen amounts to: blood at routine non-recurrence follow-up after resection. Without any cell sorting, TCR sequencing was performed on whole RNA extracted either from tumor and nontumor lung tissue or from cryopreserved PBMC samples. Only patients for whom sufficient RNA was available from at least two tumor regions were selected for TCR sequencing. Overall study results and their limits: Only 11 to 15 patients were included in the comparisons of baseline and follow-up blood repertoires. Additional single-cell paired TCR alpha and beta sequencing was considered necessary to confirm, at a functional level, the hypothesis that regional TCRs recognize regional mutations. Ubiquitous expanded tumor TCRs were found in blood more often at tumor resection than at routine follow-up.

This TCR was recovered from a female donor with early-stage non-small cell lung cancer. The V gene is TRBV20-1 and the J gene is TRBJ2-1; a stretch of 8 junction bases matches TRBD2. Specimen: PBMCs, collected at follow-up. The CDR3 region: CSASGTSGTATYNEQFF. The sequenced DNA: TGCAGTGCTAGCGGCACTAGCGGAACGGCCACATACAATGAGCAGTTCTTC.